This T cell receptor beta chain was sequenced in a study of T cell repertoires in cytomegalovirus infection. Study-level background: Peptides in the study included HLA-C-restricted and HLA-B-restricted CMV epitopes. Carrying CMV and the relevant HLA type showed in public TCR beta signatures. Findings of the study overall: HLA-C-restricted CMV-specific TCR beta clonotypes were dominant in the ex vivo response.

The CDR3 sequence is 14 residues long. The germline gives CDR1 MNHNS, CDR2 SASEGT. Deletions cut 3 bases from V and 0 bases from J, with 6 bases between. This clonotype was seen more than once but under ten times. Its target is not known. TCRdb redid the calling of the reads with MiXCR, one entry per CDR3 protein. The sample has about 920,000 distinct CDR3 sequences; less than 35% are singletons. This clonotype was sampled from a human donor in good health (CMV status not recorded). Some clones in this sample may be carry-over from other donors' samples. This chain joins TRBV6-1 and TRBJ1-3; D remains unclear. Sequencing used cultured CD8+ T cells from PBMCs, obtained from culture after CMV antigen stimulation. CDR3 in DNA: TGTGCCAGCAGTGAGGGAGACTCTGGAAACACCATATATTTT. As protein: CASSEGDSGNTIYF.